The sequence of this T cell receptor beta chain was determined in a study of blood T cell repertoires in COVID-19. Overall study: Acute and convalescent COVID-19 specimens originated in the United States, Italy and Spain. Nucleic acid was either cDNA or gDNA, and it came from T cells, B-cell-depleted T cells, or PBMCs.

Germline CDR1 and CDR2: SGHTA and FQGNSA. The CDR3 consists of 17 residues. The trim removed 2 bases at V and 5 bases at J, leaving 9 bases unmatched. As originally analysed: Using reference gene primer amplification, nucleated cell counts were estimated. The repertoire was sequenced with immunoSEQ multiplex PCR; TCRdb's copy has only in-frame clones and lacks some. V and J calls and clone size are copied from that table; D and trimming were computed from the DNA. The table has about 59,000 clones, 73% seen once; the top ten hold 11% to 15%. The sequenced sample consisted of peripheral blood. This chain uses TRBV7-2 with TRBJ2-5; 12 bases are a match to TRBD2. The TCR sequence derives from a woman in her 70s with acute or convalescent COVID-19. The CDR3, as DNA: TGTGCCAGCAGCTTACAAACCGGGACTAGCGGGTGGGAGACCCAGTACTTC. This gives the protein CASSLQTGTSGWETQYF. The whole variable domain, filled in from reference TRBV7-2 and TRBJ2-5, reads GAGVSQSPSNKVTEKGKDVELRCDPISGHTALYWYRQSLGQGLEFLIYFQGNSAPDKSGLPSDRFSAERTGGSVSTLTIQRTQQEDSAVYLCASSLQTGTSGWETQYFGPGTRLLVL.